This TCR beta chain was found in a study of cytomegalovirus exposure and HLA in healthy donors. General observations from the study: A later analysis reportedly identified an Asian-associated ancestry cluster as carrying fewer N-insertions than the 666-donor mean. Presence/absence results assume similar sequencing depth per donor, which may not hold. CMV antigen specificity of a few CMV-associated chains was confirmed in vitro.

With 9 bases clipped from V and 4 bases from J, the junction kept 3 bases outside the gene matches. This CDR3 is built from 12 residues. Germline V gives CDR1 WSHSY, CDR2 SAAADI. Everyone who donated was a healthy bone marrow donor. With 60 Vbeta and 13 Jbeta primers, the PCR was carried out. TCRdb's copy holds only in-frame clones and misses some; the assay was immunoSEQ multiplex PCR. The sample yields 85,000 to 100,000 clones, approximately 77% seen once. With regard to this clone: Its antigen is unidentified.

The origin of this receptor is a woman between 35 and 50 years old in good health and CMV-seronegative. The chain combines TRBV10-2 with TRBJ2-7; 10 nucleotides agree with TRBD2. Input material: PBMCs. CDR3 region: CARLAGMYEQYF. CDR3 coding DNA: TGCGCCAGACTAGCGGGGATGTACGAGCAGTACTTC.